These 6 T cell receptor beta chains share one sample of origin, sequenced in a study of cytomegalovirus exposure and HLA in healthy donors. Amplification used 60 Vbeta primers and 13 Jbeta primers. Clones were read by immunoSEQ multiplex PCR, and TCRdb kept only the in-frame ones, dropping some. The data hold about 88,000 clones, with approximately 90% observed a single time. The sequenced sample consisted of PBMCs. All receptors derive from a man aged 18-30 years in good health and CMV-seronegative.

In nucleotides, the CDR3 is TGTGCCAGCAGCCATAGTGTGGAAAAACTGTTTTTT. The encoded protein is CASSHSVEKLFF. This chain uses TRBV11-2 with TRBJ1-4; no firm D call. Germline V lookup: CDR1 SGHAT, CDR2 FQNNGV. The CDR3 covers 12 residues. V was cut by 5 bases and J by 8 bases, with 9 bases left in between.

The CDR3 nucleotides read TGCAGCGTTGGGGCAGGGGTAGGTCAGCCCCAGCATTTT. Its translation is CSVGAGVGQPQHF. The rearrangement links TRBV29-1 to TRBJ1-5; tentatively, D is TRBD1 (6 bases). Trimming took 4 bases from V and 6 from J, leaving 13 bases between them. This CDR3 comprises 13 residues. Germline CDR1 reads SQVTM; CDR2 reads ANQGSEA.

To note about this clone: Other DNA variants within this sample encode the same CDR3. J is TRBJ2-7 and V is TRBV6-5; D not certain. Germline V gives CDR1 MNHEY, CDR2 SVGAGI. Trimming removed 0 bases from V and 4 bases from J, with 7 bases in between. This CDR3 region has 13 residues. For the CDR3, the DNA is TGTGCCAGCAGTTACTCGACTGGGTACGAGCAGTACTTC. It translates to CASSYSTGYEQYF.

The V call is TRBV7-9, the J call TRBJ2-5; TRBD1 matches at 12 bases. Germline-derived CDR1 and CDR2 are SEHNR and FQNEAQ (reference sequence). The CDR3 covers 15 residues. The V and J ends lost 8 bases and 5 bases, in that order; junction bases with no gene match: 9. In DNA, the CDR3 is TGTGCCAGCTCCTGGGGACAGGGGGCGATGGAGACCCAGTACTTC. This codes for CASSWGQGAMETQYF.

This chain uses TRBV5-1 with TRBJ1-6; 9 nucleotides match TRBD1. The V gene's germline CDR1 is SGHRS and CDR2 YFSETQ. CDR3 length equals 15 residues. Trimming cost V 0 bases and J 10 bases; bases outside gene matches: 5. CDR3 bases: TGCGCCAGCAGCTTGGGGGGACAGGGTTCGTCACCCCTCCACTTT. This encodes CASSLGGQGSSPLHF.

The V and J genes are TRBV4-1 and TRBJ2-7; a weak D match, TRBD2 (6 bases). The CDR3 runs to 17 residues. Germline V gene lookup returns CDR1 MGHRA and CDR2 YSYEKL. V gave up 1 base and J gave up 5 bases, with 21 bases separating them. CDR3 region: CASSQGIGTPNLHEQYF. The CDR3 coding sequence is TGCGCCAGCAGCCAAGGGATCGGGACTCCGAATCTCCACGAGCAGTACTTC.